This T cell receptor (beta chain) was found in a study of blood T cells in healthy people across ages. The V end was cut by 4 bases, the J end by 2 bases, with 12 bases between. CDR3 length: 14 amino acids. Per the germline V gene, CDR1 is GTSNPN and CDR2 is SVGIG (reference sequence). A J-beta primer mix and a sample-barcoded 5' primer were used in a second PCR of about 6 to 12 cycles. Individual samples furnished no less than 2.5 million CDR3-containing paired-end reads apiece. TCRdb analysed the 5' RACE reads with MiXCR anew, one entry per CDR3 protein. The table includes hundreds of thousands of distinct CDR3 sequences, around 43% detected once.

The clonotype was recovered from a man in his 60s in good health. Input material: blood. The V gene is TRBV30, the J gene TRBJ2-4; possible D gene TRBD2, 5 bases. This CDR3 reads CAWTGRSSKNIQYF. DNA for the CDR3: TGTGCCTGGACGGGAAGGAGTTCCAAAAACATTCAGTACTTC.